This is a list of T cell receptor beta chains from one sample in a study of CD8+CD57+ T cells in acquired aplastic anemia. TCRdb redid the calling of the reads with MiXCR, one entry per CDR3 protein. The sample has around 230,000 distinct CDR3 sequences, over 60% seen once. The sequencing input was sorted CD4+, CD8+, or CD8+CD57+ T cells (not recorded which) from PBMCs. The receptors come from a human donor in good health. CDR3s include the opening cysteine and the closing phenylalanine or tryptophan. Each record gives: J gene, clone size, V gene, D gene, CDR3 DNA, CDR3 protein. The D gene is left open where the match is weak. Expanded clones get a size class; other rows say once, few or many, or leave the size out.

J: TRBJ2-7
size: many
V: TRBV28
D: -
DNA: TGTGCCAGCACTCTAGATGGAACCTACGAGCAGTACTTC
CDR3: CASTLDGTYEQYF

J: TRBJ2-7
size: -
V: TRBV5-5
D: -
DNA: TGTGCCAGTACCCCGGCGGGTAGCTCCTACGAGCAGTACTTC
CDR3: CASTPAGSSYEQYF

J: TRBJ2-5
size: -
V: TRBV14
D: -
DNA: TGTGCCAGCAGCCCCGGACTGATGGAGACCCAGTACTTC
CDR3: CASSPGLMETQYF

J: TRBJ2-3
size: few
V: TRBV5-6
D: -
DNA: TGTGCCAGCAGCTCCCAAGTGGCCAGGTACACAGATACGCAGTATTTT
CDR3: CASSSQVARYTDTQYF

J: TRBJ2-1
size: many
V: TRBV12-5
D: -
DNA: TGTGCTAGTGGTTTGGTAAACTCTCCTTACAATGAGCAGTTCTTC
CDR3: CASGLVNSPYNEQFF

J: TRBJ1-1
size: -
V: TRBV20-1
D: -
DNA: TGCAGTGCCGCGGGACTAGCGGGAGGTAACAACGAGCAGTTCTTT
CDR3: CSAAGLAGGNNEQFF

J: TRBJ2-7
size: -
V: TRBV5-1
D: TRBD1
DNA: TGCGCCAGCAGCTTGGCCGGGGGGACAGGGCTCTACGAGCAGTACTTC
CDR3: CASSLAGGTGLYEQYF

J: TRBJ2-1
size: -
V: TRBV20-1
D: -
DNA: TGCAGTGCTCGGGACAATAATCGGGATGAGCAGTTCTTC
CDR3: CSARDNNRDEQFF

J: TRBJ2-7
size: -
V: TRBV6-6
D: -
DNA: TGTGCCAGCAGTTCCGTGACAGGAATCCGCTACGAGCAGTACTTC
CDR3: CASSSVTGIRYEQYF

J: TRBJ2-2
size: few
V: TRBV6-5
D: TRBD1
DNA: TGTGCCAGCAGGCGGGCAGGGGGACGGCTCACCGGGGAGCTGTTTTTT
CDR3: CASRRAGGRLTGELFF

J: TRBJ2-7
size: once
V: TRBV14
D: -
DNA: TGTGCCAGCAGCCAAGGACACGGCTACGAGCAGTACTTC
CDR3: CASSQGHGYEQYF

J: TRBJ1-1
size: -
V: TRBV10-3
D: -
DNA: TGTGCCATAGGAGGACAGACAGATGCGAACACTGAAGCTTTCTTT
CDR3: CAIGGQTDANTEAFF

J: TRBJ1-2
size: -
V: TRBV5-1
D: -
DNA: TGTGCCAGCAGCTCCCCCCGTGGGGAGTATGGCTACACCTTC
CDR3: CASSSPRGEYGYTF

J: TRBJ2-2
size: many
V: TRBV6-4
D: -
DNA: TGTGCCAGCAGTGACGGGGAACACACCGGGGAGCTGTTTTTT
CDR3: CASSDGEHTGELFF

J: TRBJ1-5
size: once
V: TRBV2
D: -
DNA: TGTGCCAGCAGGGATGGGGGCACTCAGCCCCAGCATTTT
CDR3: CASRDGGTQPQHF

J: TRBJ2-1
size: many
V: TRBV6-1
D: -
DNA: TGTGCCAGCAGTGCTCCTACCTACAATGAGCAGTTCTTC
CDR3: CASSAPTYNEQFF

J: TRBJ1-3
size: -
V: TRBV20-1
D: -
DNA: TGCAGTGCTGGATACGGCTCTGGAAACACCATATATTTT
CDR3: CSAGYGSGNTIYF

J: TRBJ2-7
size: -
V: TRBV15
D: -
DNA: TGTGCCACCAGCATTTACAGGGGGGGTTACGAGCAGTACTTC
CDR3: CATSIYRGGYEQYF

J: TRBJ2-7
size: many
V: TRBV7-6
D: -
DNA: TGTGCCAGCAGCTTATCCACTGGGACGCGTTCCTACGAGCAGTACTTC
CDR3: CASSLSTGTRSYEQYF

J: TRBJ2-1
size: -
V: TRBV29-1
D: TRBD2
DNA: TGCAGCTTAGGCGGGGGGGATTACAATGAGCAGTTCTTC
CDR3: CSLGGGDYNEQFF

J: TRBJ2-1
size: -
V: TRBV24-1
D: TRBD1
DNA: TGTGCCACCACCAGGGACAGTCTCGATGAGCAGTTCTTC
CDR3: CATTRDSLDEQFF

J: TRBJ1-2
size: -
V: TRBV29-1
D: -
DNA: TGCAGCGTTGGACTTAACTATGGCTACACCTTC
CDR3: CSVGLNYGYTF